The 14 T cell receptor beta chains below were found in one sample sequenced in a study of chemoradiotherapy in HPV16-positive cancers. Assay used: immunoSEQ multiplex PCR; TCRdb lists only in-frame clones, some missing. The profile shows more than 20,000 clones, less than 90% of them singletons. Source: blood, taken from a patient who underwent chemoradiotherapy. Receptors originate from a human donor with HPV-associated anogenital cancer.

This clone has just a few counts. The CDR3 here is CASSSPKGRTEAFF. The CDR3 bases are TGTGCCAGCAGCTCACCGAAAGGGAGGACTGAAGCTTTCTTT. The chain combines TRBV7-9 with TRBJ1-1; D gene unclear. The CDR3 runs 14 residues. CDR1 is SEHNR, CDR2 FQNEAQ, per germline (reference sequence). Trimming shortened V by 4 bases and J by 5 bases, and 14 bases separated the two germline ends.

The gene calls are TRBV9 and TRBJ2-2, with D possibly being TRBD1 (6 bases). Looked up from germline, CDR1 is SGDLS and CDR2 is YYNGEE. This CDR3 spans 15 amino acids. V shed 3 bases and J shed 2 bases, with 11 bases lying between them. CDR3 nucleotide sequence: TGTGCCAGCAGCGCGGACAGCCTAAACACCGGGGAGCTGTTTTTT. It yields the protein CASSADSLNTGELFF.

The chain carries TRBV9 and TRBJ2-3, with a possible D match to TRBD2 (7 bases). CDR3 length: 15 residues. The germline V and J ends were trimmed by 8 bases and 0 bases, with 16 bases remaining between them. Germline CDR1 is SGDLS and CDR2 is YYNGEE. CDR3 sequence reads: CASRGGAASTDTQYF. CDR3 nucleotide sequence: TGTGCCAGTCGAGGGGGGGCGGCGAGCACAGATACGCAGTATTTT.

The table lists this clone with a count of one. V and J are TRBV6-1 and TRBJ1-4; D is unresolved. The length of the CDR3 is 11 residues. With 6 bases removed from V and 5 bases from J, the gap between germline ends came to 4 bases. Germline V gene lookup returns CDR1 MNHNS and CDR2 SASEGT. The CDR3 DNA is TGTGCCAGCAGAAGCAATGAAAAACTGTTTTTT. This codes for CASRSNEKLFF.

The chain links TRBV19 to TRBJ2-7, with 7 bases fitting TRBD2. V lost 5 bases, J lost 7 bases, and 11 bases stayed unmatched. This CDR3 is built from 14 residues. Germline V gene sequence: CDR1 LNHDA, CDR2 SQIVND (reference sequence). For the CDR3, the DNA is TGTGCCAGTAGTGCCCAGCGGGACTGGGGGGAGCAGTACTTC. Its translation: CASSAQRDWGEQYF.

This chain uses TRBV18 with TRBJ2-3; perhaps TRBD2 as D (6 bases). Trimming cost V 0 bases and J 0 bases, with 7 bases left between them. The germline CDR1 and CDR2 sequences are KGHSH and LQKENI. The CDR3 loop spans 15 amino acids. In DNA form, the CDR3 reads TGTGCCAGCTCACCACCTAGCGGTAGCACAGATACGCAGTATTTT. This gives the protein CASSPPSGSTDTQYF.

This sequence joins TRBV6-6 and TRBJ1-5; 8 bases map to TRBD1. CDR1 is MNHNY, CDR2 SVGAGI, per germline (reference sequence). The CDR3 length is 13 residues. V was clipped by 10 bases and J by 4 bases; unmatched bases: 6. CDR3 DNA sequence: TGTGCCACCGGCCAGGGGGCAAATCAGCCCCAGCATTTT. This gives the protein CATGQGANQPQHF.

CDR3 sequence (DNA): TGTGCCAGCATAACGGGCAACACTGAAGCTTTCTTT. It codes for CASITGNTEAFF. The chain joins TRBV6-6 to TRBJ1-1; D remains ambiguous. Germline loops: CDR1 MNHNY, CDR2 SVGAGI (reference sequence). Trimming stripped 7 bases from V and 2 bases from J, with 8 bases between. There are 12 residues in the CDR3.

This clone is a singleton in its sample. The chain has TRBV9 and TRBJ1-4; the D is unclear. Trimming removed 0 bases at V and 5 bases at J, with 11 bases between. The CDR3 extends over 15 amino acids. Germline V CDR1 and CDR2: SGDLS, YYNGEE. The CDR3: CASSVESRSNEKLFF. The CDR3 DNA reads as TGTGCCAGCAGCGTAGAATCGAGATCAAATGAAAAACTGTTTTTT.

This rearrangement joins TRBV7-2 to TRBJ2-3; 8 bases match TRBD2. The CDR3 length is 16 residues. V lost 5 bases and J lost 2; bases outside the gene matches: 9. Germline V gene data show CDR1 as SGHTA and CDR2 as FQGNSA. CDR3 nucleotides: TGTGCCAGCAGCCCGTCCCTCGGGAGGGCCACAGATACGCAGTATTTT. Encoded protein: CASSPSLGRATDTQYF.

This clone turned up a few times. The chain joins TRBV6-6 to TRBJ2-7; TRBD1 agrees at 9 bases. V was clipped by 8 bases and J by 6 bases; unmatched bases: 8. This CDR3 has 13 amino acids. CDR1 and CDR2 from the germline V gene are MNHNY and SVGAGI (reference sequence). CDR3 nucleotides: TGTGCCAGCGGGGGACAGGGAGGTCCCGAGCAGTACTTC. It translates to CASGGQGGPEQYF.

CDR3 nucleotides: TGCAGCGTTGAAGATCTCTCGGATCGAGAGGAGATACCTATTAACTATGGCTACACCTTC. It specifies CSVEDLSDREEIPINYGYTF. This chain joins TRBV29-1 and TRBJ1-2; no firm D call. The CDR3 spans 20 residues. Trimming stripped 0 bases from V and 1 base from J, with 27 bases between. Germline values: CDR1 SQVTM, CDR2 ANQGSEA.

This clone appeared a single time. The chain recombines TRBV2 with TRBJ2-7; TRBD1 matches at 9 bases. J was trimmed by 6 bases and V by 7 bases; bases with no gene match: 10. Per germline, CDR1 SNHLY and CDR2 FYNNEI. CDR3 length equals 14 residues. The CDR3 spells CASIPGTGSIEQYF. The CDR3 nucleotides read TGTGCCAGCATCCCCGGGACAGGGTCAATCGAGCAGTACTTC.

About this clone: Sequence at one end of the junction differs from germline and may be a read error. This chain links TRBV6-5 with TRBJ2-7, with 10 bases matching TRBD2. The CDR3 length is 13 residues. Germline CDR1 MNHEY, CDR2 SVGAGI. For the CDR3, the DNA is TGTGCCAGCAGGGGACTAGCGACCTACGAGCGGTACTTC. It codes for CASRGLATYERYF.